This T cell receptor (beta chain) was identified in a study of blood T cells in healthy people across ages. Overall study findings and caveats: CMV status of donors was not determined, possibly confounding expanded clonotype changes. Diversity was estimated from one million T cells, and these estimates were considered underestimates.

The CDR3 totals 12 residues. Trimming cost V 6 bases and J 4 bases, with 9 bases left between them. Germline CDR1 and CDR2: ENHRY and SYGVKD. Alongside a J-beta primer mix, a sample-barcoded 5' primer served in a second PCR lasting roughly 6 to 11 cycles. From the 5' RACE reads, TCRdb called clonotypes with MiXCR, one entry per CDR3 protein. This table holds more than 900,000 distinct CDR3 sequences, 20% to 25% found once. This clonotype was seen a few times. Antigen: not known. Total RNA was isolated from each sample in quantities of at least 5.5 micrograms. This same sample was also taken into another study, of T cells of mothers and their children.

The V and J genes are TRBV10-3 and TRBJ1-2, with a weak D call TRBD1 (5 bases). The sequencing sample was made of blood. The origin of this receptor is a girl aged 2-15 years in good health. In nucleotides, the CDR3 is TGTGCCATCAGGGAGGGGACCTATGGCTACACCTTC. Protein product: CAIREGTYGYTF.